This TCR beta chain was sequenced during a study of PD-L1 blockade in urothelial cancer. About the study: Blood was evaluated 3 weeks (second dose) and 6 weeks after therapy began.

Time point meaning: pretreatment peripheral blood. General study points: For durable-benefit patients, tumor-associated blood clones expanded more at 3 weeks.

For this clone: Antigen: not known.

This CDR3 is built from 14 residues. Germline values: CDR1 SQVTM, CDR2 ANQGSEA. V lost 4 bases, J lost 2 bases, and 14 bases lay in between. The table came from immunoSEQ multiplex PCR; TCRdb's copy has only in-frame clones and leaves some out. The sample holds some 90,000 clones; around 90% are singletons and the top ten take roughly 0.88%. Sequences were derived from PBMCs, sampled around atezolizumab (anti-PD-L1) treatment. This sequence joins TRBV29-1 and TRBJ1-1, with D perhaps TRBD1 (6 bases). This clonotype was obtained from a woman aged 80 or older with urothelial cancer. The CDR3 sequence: CSVALGAGNTEAFF. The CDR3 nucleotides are TGCAGCGTTGCTCTGGGGGCAGGTAACACTGAAGCTTTCTTT. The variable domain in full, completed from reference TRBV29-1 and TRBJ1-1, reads SAVISQKPSRDICQRGTSLTIQCQVDSQVTMMFWYRQQPGQSLTLIATANQGSEATYESGFVIDKFPISRPNLTFSTLTVSNMSPEDSSIYLCSVALGAGNTEAFFGQGTRLTVV.